The next 14 T cell receptor beta chains were all read from a single sample in a study of T cell responses to AZD1222 COVID-19 vaccine. Libraries were prepared by immunoSEQ multiplex PCR; TCRdb keeps only in-frame clonotypes and omits some of them. The top ten hold roughly 7% of the sample, which has approximately 100,000 clones, roughly nine tenths seen once. The sample in question was peripheral blood, obtained on day 0 of AZD1222 vaccination. Receptors originate from an adult in good health.

The rearrangement uses TRBV10-2 and TRBJ2-2, with a weak D call TRBD2 (6 bases). CDR1 and CDR2 (germline): WSHSY, SAAADI. V dropped 6 bases and J dropped 2 bases, with 10 bases sitting between them. The length of the CDR3 is 14 residues. This CDR3 reads CASRPGLNTGELFF. The DNA for the CDR3 is TGCGCCAGCAGACCGGGACTTAACACCGGGGAGCTGTTTTTT.

The J gene is TRBJ1-6, the V gene TRBV18, with 9 positions matching TRBD1. With V trimmed by 3 bases and J by 0 bases, 6 bases remained unmatched. The CDR3 spans 18 residues. Germline V CDR1 and CDR2: KGHSH, LQKENI. The CDR3 sequence is CASSPATGGGSYNSPLHF. Written as DNA, the CDR3 is TGTGCCAGCTCACCGGCGACAGGGGGGGGCTCCTATAATTCACCCCTCCACTTT.

The rearrangement links TRBV30 to TRBJ2-7; 7 nucleotides align to TRBD2. CDR1 is GTSNPN and CDR2 is SVGIG in the germline V gene (reference sequence). This CDR3 contains 12 residues. The trim removed 5 bases at V and 6 bases at J, leaving 7 bases unmatched. CDR3 region: CAWGGTTPEQYF. The CDR3 DNA reads TGTGCCTGGGGGGGGACTACTCCCGAGCAGTACTTC.

The chain couples TRBV6-5 to TRBJ1-2, with 7 positions matching TRBD1. Germline V gene data show CDR1 as MNHEY and CDR2 as SVGAGI. V was pared by 5 bases and J by 4 bases, with 4 bases of the junction left unmatched. The CDR3 is 13 amino acids. CDR3 sequence reads: CASSPQGFYGYTF. The CDR3 region has the DNA TGTGCCAGCAGTCCACAGGGGTTCTATGGCTACACCTTC.

This rearrangement joins TRBV3-1 (or the pseudogene TRBV3-2) to TRBJ1-1, with D perhaps matching TRBD1 (6 bases). The CDR3 is made up of 14 amino acids. Germline values: CDR1 LGHDT, CDR2 YNNKEL (reference sequence). The V end was cut by 4 bases, the J end by 3 bases, with 12 bases between. The chain's CDR3 is CASSPRRGDTEAFF. The CDR3 DNA sequence: TGTGCCAGCAGCCCCAGAAGGGGGGACACTGAAGCTTTCTTT.

The genes are TRBV3-1 (or the pseudogene TRBV3-2) and TRBJ2-1, with no clear D. CDR1 and CDR2 (germline): LGHDT, YNNKEL (reference sequence). This CDR3 region has 12 residues. With 8 bases removed from V and 5 bases from J, the gap between germline ends came to 10 bases. The CDR3 bases are TGTGCCAGCCGAACACTGGACAATGAGCAGTTCTTC. It translates to CASRTLDNEQFF.

The chain joins TRBV4-3 to TRBJ1-2; the match to TRBD1 covers 7 bases. CDR3 length: 15 residues. From germline, CDR1 is LGHNA and CDR2 YSLEER. After removal of 4 bases from V and 4 bases from J, the junction contained 9 bases not matched to a gene. In DNA form, the CDR3 reads TGCGCCAGCAGCCTAGGTTCAGGGACAGCCTATGGCTACACCTTC. Its translation: CASSLGSGTAYGYTF.

This clone appeared once. V is TRBV4-1 and J is TRBJ2-1; 10 positions match TRBD2. This CDR3 is 16 amino acids long. With 1 base clipped from V and 6 bases from J, the junction kept 6 bases outside the gene matches. CDR1 is MGHRA and CDR2 is YSYEKL in the germline V gene. CDR3 in amino acids: CASSQVEAGGFNEQFF. The DNA for the CDR3 is TGCGCCAGCAGCCAAGTAGAAGCGGGAGGGTTCAATGAGCAGTTCTTC.

J is TRBJ1-1 and V is TRBV18, with D uncertain. CDR1 KGHSH and CDR2 LQKENI come from the germline V gene. The V end lost 1 base, the J end lost 0 bases, and 6 bases lay between the germline ends. The CDR3 totals 14 residues. The CDR3 loop reads CASSPREVNTEAFF. In DNA form, the CDR3 reads TGTGCCAGCTCACCACGGGAAGTGAACACTGAAGCTTTCTTT.

The chain uses TRBV6-5 and TRBJ1-2, with D unclear. V lost 7 bases and J 1 base, leaving 10 bases between the germline ends. The CDR3 is made up of 13 amino acids. Germline V gives CDR1 MNHEY, CDR2 SVGAGI. As DNA, the CDR3 is TGTGCCAGCAATCCCGGGCTTAACTATGGCTACACCTTC. Its translation is CASNPGLNYGYTF.

The chain carries TRBV2 and TRBJ2-1; 7 bases agree with TRBD2. The germline V gene encodes CDR1 SNHLY and CDR2 FYNNEI. The V segment lost 6 bases and the J segment 8 bases; nucleotides outside the gene matches: 4. CDR3 length: 12 residues. The CDR3 spells CASSLGGDEQFF. The CDR3, as DNA: TGTGCCAGCAGCCTGGGGGGGGATGAGCAGTTCTTC.

V and J are TRBV15 and TRBJ2-5; 9 bases match TRBD1. CDR1 and CDR2 (germline): LNHNV, YYDKDF (reference sequence). CDR3 length equals 15 residues. With 3 bases clipped from V and 2 bases from J, the junction kept 4 bases outside the gene matches. The CDR3 nucleotides read TGTGCCACCAGCAGGGACAGGGGACTACAAGAGACCCAGTACTTC. This sequence encodes CATSRDRGLQETQYF.

This sequence joins TRBV2 and TRBJ2-7; 8 bases are shared with TRBD1. V lost 4 bases to trimming and J lost 3 bases; unmatched junction nucleotides: 5. The length of the CDR3 is 14 residues. Germline V gene sequence: CDR1 SNHLY, CDR2 FYNNEI. CDR3: CASSGQGPLYEQYF. Here the CDR3 DNA reads TGTGCCAGCAGTGGACAGGGGCCCCTCTACGAGCAGTACTTC.

This chain uses TRBV6-2 or TRBV6-3 with TRBJ1-4, with D possibly TRBD1 on 5 matching bases. CDR1 and CDR2 from the germline V gene are MNHEY and SVGEGT. Deletions cut 0 bases from V and 7 bases from J, with 12 bases between. CDR3 length equals 15 residues. DNA for the CDR3: TGTGCCAGCAGTTACTCCCCAGGGAGGGGTGAAAAACTGTTTTTT. Translated, it gives CASSYSPGRGEKLFF.